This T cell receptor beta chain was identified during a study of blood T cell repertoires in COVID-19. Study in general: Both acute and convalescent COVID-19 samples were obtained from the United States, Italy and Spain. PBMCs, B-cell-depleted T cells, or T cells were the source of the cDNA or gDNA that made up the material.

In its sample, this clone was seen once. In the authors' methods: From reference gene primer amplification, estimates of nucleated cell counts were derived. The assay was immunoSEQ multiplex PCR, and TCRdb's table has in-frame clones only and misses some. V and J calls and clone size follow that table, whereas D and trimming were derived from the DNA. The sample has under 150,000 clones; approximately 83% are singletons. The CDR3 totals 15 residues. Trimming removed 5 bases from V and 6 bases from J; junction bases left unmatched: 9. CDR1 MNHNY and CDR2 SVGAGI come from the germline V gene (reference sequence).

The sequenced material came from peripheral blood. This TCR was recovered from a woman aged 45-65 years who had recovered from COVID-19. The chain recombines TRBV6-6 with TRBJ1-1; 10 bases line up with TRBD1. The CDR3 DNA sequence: TGTGCCAGCAGTAAAACCGGGACAGGGGTGTCTGAAGCTTTCTTT. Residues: CASSKTGTGVSEAFF.